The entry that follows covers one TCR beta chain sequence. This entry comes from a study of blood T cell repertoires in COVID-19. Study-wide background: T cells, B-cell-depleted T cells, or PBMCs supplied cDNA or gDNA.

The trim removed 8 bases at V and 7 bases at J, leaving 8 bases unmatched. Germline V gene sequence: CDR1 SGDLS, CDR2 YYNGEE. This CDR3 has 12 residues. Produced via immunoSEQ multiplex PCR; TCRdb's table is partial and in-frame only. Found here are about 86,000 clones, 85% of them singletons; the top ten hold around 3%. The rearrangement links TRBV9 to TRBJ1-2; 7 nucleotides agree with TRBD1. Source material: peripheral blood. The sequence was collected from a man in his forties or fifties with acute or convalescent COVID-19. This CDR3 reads CARSGTESGYTF. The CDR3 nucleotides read TGTGCCAGATCCGGGACAGAAAGTGGCTACACCTTC.